Below, 29 T cell receptor beta chains from the same sample are listed, as sequenced in a study of beta chain features in type 1 diabetes. The investigators reverse transcribed all of the isolated RNA, so they sequenced expressed TCRB transcripts. Profiled with immunoSEQ multiplex PCR; TCRdb holds only in-frame clones, not every one. The profile shows 330,000 or so clones, around 12% of them singletons. These TCRs' antigens remain unknown. Whole-study findings and limits: Moderate yet significant TCRB CDR3 shortening was seen in Type 1 diabetes patients in all four CD4+ subsets.

Sequencing was done on a sample of naive CD4+ T cells from blood. Every receptor here comes from a woman aged 18-29 years with type 1 diabetes.

This clone has just a few counts. This chain joins TRBV29-1 and TRBJ2-1; TRBD2 agrees at 12 bases. This CDR3 region has 15 residues. V shed 7 bases and J 4 bases; nucleotides not matched to a gene: 8. The germline V gene encodes CDR1 SQVTM and CDR2 ANQGSEA. The CDR3 nucleotides read TGCAGCGCCCCAGCTGGACTAGCGGGGTACAATGAGCAGTTCTTC. Translated, it gives CSAPAGLAGYNEQFF.

This clone was detected only once. The rearrangement links TRBV7-6 to TRBJ1-1; TRBD1 aligns across 7 bases. CDR1 is SGHVS and CDR2 is FNYEAQ in the germline V gene. The CDR3 contains 15 residues. The junction had 8 bases not matched to a gene; V was cut back by 4 bases and J by 3 bases. The CDR3 protein is CASSSWDSGDTEAFF. Written as DNA, the CDR3 is TGTGCCAGCAGCTCCTGGGACAGTGGGGACACTGAAGCTTTCTTT.

This clone was seen more than once but under ten times. In nucleotides, the CDR3 is TGTGCCAGCAGTTACGGGACTCCACGAACCGGGGAGCTGTTTTTT. It codes for CASSYGTPRTGELFF. V is TRBV6-5 and J is TRBJ2-2, with a tentative D call TRBD2 (6 bases). There are 15 residues in the CDR3. V was shortened by 2 bases and J by 5 bases, with 12 bases between the two germline ends. The V gene's germline CDR1 is MNHEY and CDR2 SVGAGI.

The table lists this clone with a few counts. The chain has TRBV28 and TRBJ2-4; D perhaps matches TRBD1 (6 bases). This CDR3 comprises 17 residues. CDR1 is MDHEN, CDR2 SYDVKM, per germline. Trimming stripped 6 bases from V and 4 bases from J, with 22 bases between. The CDR3 sequence: CASSSTSVRGFKNIQYF. In DNA, the CDR3 is TGTGCCAGCAGCTCCACTAGTGTTAGGGGGTTTAAAAACATTCAGTACTTC.

This clone was seen a few times. The rearrangement links TRBV4-3 to TRBJ2-1; 12 bases are a match to TRBD2. The germline V gene encodes CDR1 LGHNA and CDR2 YSLEER. V trimming: 0 bases; J trimming: 4 bases; junction bases outside the gene matches: 19. CDR3 length: 22 amino acids. The CDR3 DNA follows: TGCGCCAGCAGCCAAGAACCGGAGACTAGCGGGGGCTACACCGAAAGATACAATGAGCAGTTCTTC. As protein: CASSQEPETSGGYTERYNEQFF.

This clone was seen more than once but under ten times. The chain links TRBV5-1 to TRBJ1-2; 7 positions agree with TRBD1. The germline CDR1 and CDR2 sequences are SGHRS and YFSETQ. This CDR3 region has 14 residues. Losses at the gene ends were 4 bases for V and 4 bases for J; bases not matched to a gene: 7. Here the CDR3 reads CASSHRQGTYGYTF. The CDR3 DNA reads TGCGCCAGCAGCCACCGACAGGGAACCTATGGCTACACCTTC. Filled out from reference TRBV5-1 and TRBJ1-2, the complete variable domain reads KAGVTQTPRYLIKTRGQQVTLSCSPISGHRSVSWYQQTPGQGLQFLFEYFSETQRNKGNFPGRFSGRQFSNSRSEMNVSTLELGDSALYLCASSHRQGTYGYTFGSGTRLTVV.

The V gene is TRBV28, the J gene TRBJ2-7; tentative D call: TRBD2 (5 bases). This CDR3 is built from 12 residues. CDR1 is MDHEN and CDR2 is SYDVKM in the germline V gene. V gave up 6 bases and J gave up 6 bases, with 12 bases separating them. This chain's CDR3 is CASRERVSEQYF. The CDR3 bases are TGTGCCAGCAGGGAGAGGGTCTCCGAGCAGTACTTC.

The chain links TRBV28 to TRBJ1-5; 7 positions match TRBD1. Germline V gives CDR1 MDHEN, CDR2 SYDVKM. CDR3 length equals 15 residues. Losses at the gene ends were 6 bases for V and 6 bases for J; bases not matched to a gene: 11. In DNA, the CDR3 is TGTGCCAGCAGGGCGACAGGGCAGGGGGGTCAGCCCCAGCATTTT. Protein: CASRATGQGGQPQHF.

V usage is TRBV5-1 and J usage is TRBJ2-1; D is perhaps TRBD1 (6 bases). The V gene's germline CDR1 is SGHRS and CDR2 YFSETQ. V lost 0 bases to trimming and J lost 6 bases, with 13 bases between them. The CDR3 spans 15 residues. Here the CDR3 reads CASSLGGGPSNEQFF. In nucleotides, the CDR3 is TGCGCCAGCAGCTTGGGTGGGGGCCCTTCCAATGAGCAGTTCTTC.

The genes are TRBV4-3 and TRBJ1-2; D remains unclear. This CDR3 has 16 residues. The germline V gene has CDR1 LGHNA and CDR2 YSLEER. V gave up 0 bases and J gave up 6 bases, with 17 bases separating them. The CDR3 sequence: CASSQEGSGGRDGYTF. The DNA of the CDR3 is TGCGCCAGCAGCCAAGAAGGCTCAGGCGGGCGCGATGGCTACACCTTC.

The genes are TRBV28 and TRBJ1-2; the D is unclear. The V and J ends lost 5 bases and 8 bases respectively, with 12 bases between them. The germline gives CDR1 MDHEN, CDR2 SYDVKM. The CDR3 extends over 12 amino acids. CDR3 bases: TGTGCCAGCAGTAATCCGGGAAACGGCTACACCTTC. Translation: CASSNPGNGYTF.

This chain connects TRBV2 to TRBJ2-1; the D gene is possibly TRBD2 (6 bases). The CDR3 loop spans 17 amino acids. V lost 3 bases to trimming and J lost 3 bases, with 18 bases between them. Germline V lookup: CDR1 SNHLY, CDR2 FYNNEI. DNA for the CDR3: TGTGCCAGCAGTGAGGCACTCCCCGGGGGAATCTACAATGAGCAGTTCTTC. Protein: CASSEALPGGIYNEQFF.

This clone was seen more than once but under ten times. The V and J genes are TRBV19 and TRBJ2-1, with 9 bases that match TRBD2. The J segment lost 3 bases and the V segment lost 7 bases, leaving 7 bases of the junction unmatched. The CDR3 extends over 15 amino acids. Germline CDR1 is LNHDA and CDR2 is SQIVND (reference sequence). The CDR3 here is CASTDSGGFYNEQFF. Here the CDR3 DNA reads TGTGCCAGTACCGATAGCGGGGGATTCTACAATGAGCAGTTCTTC.

This clone was counted between two and nine times. The chain couples TRBV5-6 to TRBJ1-2, with 7 bases lining up with TRBD1. CDR1 is SGHDT, CDR2 YYEEEE, per germline. The CDR3 length is 17 residues. Trimming took 1 base from V and 6 from J; bases not matched to a gene: 15. CDR3 sequence (DNA): TGTGCCAGCAGCTTGCTTCCCCGTGGACAGGTTAGACATGGCTACACCTTC. Translation gives CASSLLPRGQVRHGYTF.

This clone has just a few counts. The V call is TRBV27, the J call TRBJ2-1, with D perhaps matching TRBD1 (6 bases). Trimming cost V 6 bases and J 1 base, with 13 bases left between them. Germline V gene data show CDR1 as MNHEY and CDR2 as SMNVEV (reference sequence). This CDR3 is built from 15 residues. The CDR3 loop reads CASRIFRGSYNEQFF. The CDR3 nucleotides are TGTGCCAGCAGGATCTTCAGGGGTTCCTACAATGAGCAGTTCTTC.

This clone was seen a few times. The chain has TRBV5-4 and TRBJ2-4, with 8 nucleotides matching TRBD2. Germline assignment: CDR1 SGHNT and CDR2 YYREEE (reference sequence). The length of the CDR3 is 15 residues. V shed 4 bases, J shed 6 bases, and the junction held 9 bases outside the gene matches. The CDR3 DNA follows: TGTGCCAGCAGCCGTCAGGCGCGGGGGGTAAACATTCAGTACTTC. Protein product: CASSRQARGVNIQYF.

This clone has only a few counts. V gene TRBV5-1 combines with J gene TRBJ2-2, with TRBD2 matching over 10 bases. V lost 4 bases to trimming and J lost 6 bases; unmatched junction nucleotides: 9. The CDR3 runs to 16 residues. CDR1 SGHRS and CDR2 YFSETQ come from the germline V gene. The CDR3 DNA follows: TGCGCCAGCAGCGGGAGGCTAGCGGGAGTCGCCGGGGAGCTGTTTTTT. Translating it yields CASSGRLAGVAGELFF.

The chain has TRBV7-2 and TRBJ2-7, with D possibly TRBD1 on 5 matching bases. CDR3 length equals 14 residues. Germline CDR1 and CDR2: SGHTA and FQGNSA. V gave up 1 base and J gave up 3 bases, with 10 bases separating them. CDR3 in amino acids: CASSLGGSFYEQYF. The CDR3 coding sequence is TGTGCCAGCAGCTTAGGGGGCAGCTTCTACGAGCAGTACTTC.

The genes are TRBV7-9 and TRBJ2-1, with 7 bases matching TRBD1. Germline CDR1 is SEHNR and CDR2 is FQNEAQ (reference sequence). V lost 2 bases, J lost 2 bases, and 6 bases stayed unmatched. This CDR3 comprises 16 residues. DNA for the CDR3: TGTGCCAGCAGCTTAAAAAGGGACAGTACCTACAATGAGCAGTTCTTC. The encoded protein is CASSLKRDSTYNEQFF.

The V call is TRBV7-3, the J call TRBJ2-5, with 14 bases aligning to TRBD2. CDR1 is SGHTA, CDR2 FQGTGA, per germline. The CDR3 extends over 16 amino acids. Trimming at V came to 5 bases and at J to 5 bases, leaving 7 bases not matched to a gene. CDR3 sequence: CASSPGLAGAAETQYF. DNA of the CDR3: TGTGCCAGCAGCCCGGGACTAGCGGGAGCTGCGGAGACCCAGTACTTC.

CDR3 loop: CASSVRLAASTDTQYF. For the CDR3, the DNA is TGTGCCAGCAGCGTACGACTAGCCGCTAGCACAGATACGCAGTATTTT. The rearrangement joins TRBV9 to TRBJ2-3, with 7 bases matching TRBD2. Germline V gene lookup returns CDR1 SGDLS and CDR2 YYNGEE. The CDR3 is 16 residues long. Losses at the gene ends were 1 base for V and 0 bases for J; bases not matched to a gene: 5.

The V call is TRBV4-1, the J call TRBJ2-7, with 9 bases fitting TRBD1. The trim removed 6 bases at V and 4 bases at J, leaving 7 bases unmatched. CDR1 is MGHRA and CDR2 is YSYEKL in the germline V gene. The CDR3 length is 14 residues. CDR3 bases: TGCGCCAGCAGACCCCCCGGACAGGGGTACGAGCAGTACTTC. Translating it yields CASRPPGQGYEQYF.

CDR3 coding DNA: TGTGCCTGGAGTGCCCCCGCGGGACAGCCCCAGCATTTT. Translating gives CAWSAPAGQPQHF. This chain uses TRBV30 with TRBJ1-5; D is unclear. This CDR3 spans 13 amino acids. The germline CDR1 and CDR2 sequences are GTSNPN and SVGIG (reference sequence). V lost 1 base and J lost 7, with 11 bases in between.

A few counts support this clone. This rearrangement joins TRBV5-6 to TRBJ2-7; TRBD2 might be the D (5 bases). CDR1 is SGHDT, CDR2 YYEEEE, per germline. This CDR3 is 11 amino acids long. V was pared by 6 bases and J by 6 bases, with 10 bases between. CDR3 region: CASTFEGEQYF. In DNA, the CDR3 is TGTGCCAGCACCTTCGAGGGCGAGCAGTACTTC.

Only a few counts were recorded for this clone. CDR3 nucleotide sequence: TGTGCCAGCAGCTCCCAGGCCGTGAACACTGAAGCTTTCTTT. It encodes CASSSQAVNTEAFF. V is TRBV7-3 and J is TRBJ1-1; D gene unclear. Trimming stripped 4 bases from V and 0 bases from J, with 9 bases between. The CDR3 extends over 14 amino acids. CDR1 is SGHTA and CDR2 is FQGTGA in the germline V gene.

The V gene is TRBV18, the J gene TRBJ2-1; D is unclear. The CDR3 length is 14 residues. Trimming stripped 0 bases from V and 6 bases from J, with 9 bases between. The V gene's germline CDR1 is KGHSH and CDR2 LQKENI. The CDR3 here is CASSPPPGSNEQFF. The CDR3 DNA sequence: TGTGCCAGCTCACCACCTCCGGGTAGCAATGAGCAGTTCTTC.

Only a few counts were recorded for this clone. The rearrangement links TRBV4-3 to TRBJ2-1, with 10 bases that match TRBD2. From germline, CDR1 is LGHNA and CDR2 YSLEER. V lost 4 bases and J lost 9; bases outside the gene matches: 15. The CDR3 length is 17 residues. Here the CDR3 reads CASSLTAVNLAGVEQFF. CDR3 sequence (DNA): TGCGCCAGCAGCCTCACTGCGGTCAATCTAGCGGGGGTTGAGCAGTTCTTC.

This clone turned up a few times. This chain connects TRBV7-9 to TRBJ1-1; D is uncertain. Germline V gives CDR1 SEHNR, CDR2 FQNEAQ (reference sequence). The CDR3 sequence is 12 residues long. V was cut by 6 bases and J by 3 bases, with 8 bases left in between. The CDR3 is CASSSRDTEAFF. CDR3 nucleotides: TGTGCCAGCAGTTCAAGAGACACTGAAGCTTTCTTT.

This clone was detected only a few times. The J gene is TRBJ2-7, the V gene TRBV4-2, with a tentative D call TRBD1 (5 bases). The V and J ends lost 1 base and 1 base respectively, with 11 bases between them. This CDR3 is 15 amino acids long. CDR1 and CDR2 from the germline V gene are LGHNA and YNFKEQ. In nucleotides, the CDR3 is TGTGCCAGCAGCCAAGGGACAATCCTTTCCTACGAGCAGTACTTC. Protein sequence: CASSQGTILSYEQYF.